Reported below is one T cell receptor (beta chain). Its target is not known. This sample stems from a study of cytomegalovirus exposure and HLA in healthy donors. The primer mix had 60 Vbeta and 13 Jbeta primers. Here immunoSEQ multiplex PCR was the method, and the copy in TCRdb shows in-frame clones only, minus some. In the table there are some 95,000 clones, just under 80% of which are singletons. Study conclusions and caveats: Another analysis was done later, and it associated 16,951 TCR beta sequences with HLA alleles at 0.05 false discovery rate.

The germline V and J ends were trimmed by 7 bases and 7 bases, with 16 bases remaining between them. This CDR3 comprises 12 residues. From germline, CDR1 is SQVTM and CDR2 ANQGSEA. The source is a man between 25 and 39 years old in good health and CMV-seronegative. Sequenced material: PBMCs. J is TRBJ1-1 and V is TRBV29-1, with D maybe TRBD1 (6 bases). The DNA of the CDR3 is TGCAGCGGCAACAGGGTTTTTGATGAAGCTTTCTTT. Protein sequence: CSGNRVFDEAFF. Filled out from reference TRBV29-1 and TRBJ1-1, the complete variable domain reads SAVISQKPSRDICQRGTSLTIQCQVDSQVTMMFWYRQQPGQSLTLIATANQGSEATYESGFVIDKFPISRPNLTFSTLTVSNMSPEDSSIYLCSGNRVFDEAFFGQGTRLTVV.